The clone carrying this T cell receptor (beta chain) came up a few times. As yet, its antigen is unknown. CDR1 and CDR2 (germline): MNHEY, SVGEGT. V was pared by 2 bases and J by 0 bases, with 8 bases between. The CDR3 is 14 amino acids. The authors built TCR beta libraries using iRepertoire HTBI primers and Arm-PCR of CDR3 regions. Authors' processing steps: Spanning all samples, the identified segments comprised around 60 TRBV and around 15 TRBJ. TCRdb ran MiXCR on the multiplex PCR reads and lists one entry per CDR3 protein. What appears here as the V and J calls and clone size reflects TCRdb's work, not the paper's. The data contain under 500,000 distinct CDR3 sequences, roughly 20% of them singletons. The time point denotes: persistent/refractory GD, antithyroid drugs over 5 years with positive TRAb. RNA isolated from PBMCs was used to make the TCR library. This sample is part of a study of regulatory T cells in long-lasting Graves disease. The wider study: A definition of persistent Graves' disease required over 5 years of antithyroid drugs plus positive TSH receptor antibodies.

Study-wide results and limits: Among the persistent patients, about 3,000 public clonotypes were shared, more than the approximately 970 shared among new patients. Repertoires from persistent disease leaned toward TRBV28, TRBJ1-2 and TRBJ2-5.

This receptor was identified in a female donor with Graves disease. V and J are TRBV6-2 or TRBV6-3 and TRBJ2-7; unclear D gene. The sequencing here drew on peripheral blood mononuclear cells (PBMCs), taken when the disease was refractory, from a patient treated with antithyroid drugs. The CDR3 loop reads CASSYHRSSYEQYF. DNA of the CDR3: TGTGCCAGCAGTTACCATAGGAGCTCCTACGAGCAGTACTTC.